This T cell receptor beta chain was obtained from a study of blood T cells in healthy people across ages. It was with a sample-barcoded 5' primer and a J-beta primer mix that a second PCR of about 7 to 12 cycles was run. In TCRdb, the 5' RACE reads were re-called with MiXCR into one record per CDR3 protein. The table has some 920,000 distinct CDR3 sequences, approximately 50% seen once. This CDR3 is 14 amino acids long. CDR1 MGHRA and CDR2 YSYEKL come from the germline V gene. V shed 3 bases and J shed 5 bases, with 13 bases lying between them. The genes are TRBV4-1 and TRBJ1-2; D is ambiguous. Sample: blood. The clonotype comes from a woman in her fifties or sixties in good health. For the CDR3, the DNA is TGCGCCAGCAGCCACATGGACGCAAAGTATGGCTACACCTTC. It codes for CASSHMDAKYGYTF.